Each of the 16 T cell receptor beta chains below was sequenced from the same sample in a study of beta chain features in type 1 diabetes. Expressed TCRB transcripts were sequenced because the entire RNA isolate underwent reverse transcription. The method was immunoSEQ multiplex PCR; TCRdb's version includes in-frame clones alone and lacks a portion of them. The table includes 200,000 to 250,000 clones, about a tenth detected once. The sample comprised central memory CD4+ T cells from blood. These receptors originate from a man between 18 and 29 years old in good health.

The chain couples TRBV7-9 to TRBJ2-3, with 7 bases lining up with TRBD2. Germline V lookup: CDR1 SEHNR, CDR2 FQNEAQ (reference sequence). The CDR3 contains 15 residues. V lost 2 bases to trimming and J lost 4 bases; unmatched junction nucleotides: 6. DNA for the CDR3: TGTGCCAGCAGCTTAAGCGGGAAACCCCCAGATACGCAGTATTTT. Translating gives CASSLSGKPPDTQYF.

The sample holds a few counts of this clone. This rearrangement joins TRBV7-9 to TRBJ2-1, with a weak D call TRBD1 (5 bases). Germline loops: CDR1 SEHNR, CDR2 FQNEAQ (reference sequence). The CDR3 extends over 15 amino acids. Trimming removed 5 bases at V and 2 bases at J, with 13 bases between. The CDR3 DNA is TGTGCCAGCAGCCTAGGGGTTCGGGCCTACAATGAGCAGTTCTTC. Translation gives CASSLGVRAYNEQFF.

This clone has only a few counts. The chain couples TRBV9 to TRBJ2-3; D is ambiguous. Germline CDR1 SGDLS, CDR2 YYNGEE. The CDR3 extends over 15 amino acids. Trimming took 0 bases from V and 1 from J, leaving 9 bases between them. CDR3 coding DNA: TGTGCCAGCAGCGTAGACCCTCTTGGCACAGATACGCAGTATTTT. The encoded protein is CASSVDPLGTDTQYF. The full variable domain, its missing parts supplied by reference TRBV9 and TRBJ2-3, is DSGVTQTPKHLITATGQRVTLRCSPRSGDLSVYWYQQSLDQGLQFLIQYYNGEERAKGNILERFSAQQFPDLHSELNLSSLELGDSALYFCASSVDPLGTDTQYFGPGTRLTVL.

There are a few counts of this clone. This chain joins TRBV10-3 and TRBJ2-1, with D tentatively TRBD2 (6 bases). In germline, CDR1 is ENHRY, CDR2 SYGVKD. The ends were cut back, 5 bases at V and 0 bases at J, with 17 bases in the middle. The CDR3 has 17 residues. The CDR3 DNA is TGTGCCATCAGTACGAGTGCGGGATCGAGCTCCTACAATGAGCAGTTCTTC. Its translation: CAISTSAGSSSYNEQFF.

The V call is TRBV29-1, the J call TRBJ2-5; 10 nucleotides agree with TRBD1. Per the germline V gene, CDR1 is SQVTM and CDR2 is ANQGSEA. The CDR3 consists of 13 residues. The J segment lost 4 bases and the V segment lost 7 bases, leaving 6 bases of the junction unmatched. CDR3 in amino acids: CSALTGGAETQYF. CDR3 DNA: TGCAGCGCCCTGACAGGGGGCGCAGAGACCCAGTACTTC.

This clone came up many times. The chain has TRBV5-4 and TRBJ2-5; no firm D call. Germline CDR1 reads SGHNT; CDR2 reads YYREEE (reference sequence). The CDR3 loop spans 16 amino acids. Trimming left V 0 bases short and J 1 base short, with 13 bases between. The CDR3 coding sequence is TGTGCCAGCAGCTTGGGACGGGCATCGCTCCAAGAGACCCAGTACTTC. It yields the protein CASSLGRASLQETQYF.

This clone came up a few times. The genes are TRBV4-3 and TRBJ1-5; D is ambiguous. The germline V gene encodes CDR1 LGHNA and CDR2 YSLEER. V lost 0 bases and J lost 6, with 12 bases in between. The CDR3 runs to 15 residues. Written as DNA, the CDR3 is TGCGCCAGCAGCCAAGATTTGGGGTTGGCTCAGCCCCAGCATTTT. Its translation is CASSQDLGLAQPQHF.

This chain links TRBV15 with TRBJ2-1; TRBD2 aligns across 12 bases. The CDR3 extends over 18 amino acids. J gave up 2 bases and V 0 bases, and 5 bases lay outside the gene matches. Per germline, CDR1 LNHNV and CDR2 YYDKDF (reference sequence). CDR3 nucleotides: TGTGCCACCAGCAGAGATCGGCTAGCGGGAGGGCCCTACAATGAGCAGTTCTTC. Protein: CATSRDRLAGGPYNEQFF.

This clone has a handful of counts. V usage is TRBV18 and J usage is TRBJ2-5, with 10 nucleotides matching TRBD1. V lost 0 bases to trimming and J lost 5 bases; unmatched junction nucleotides: 3. The CDR3 covers 15 residues. The germline gives CDR1 KGHSH, CDR2 LQKENI. CDR3 residues: CASSPPSTGGETQYF. CDR3 DNA: TGTGCCAGCTCACCACCATCGACAGGGGGCGAGACCCAGTACTTC.

This clone has ten or more counts. The chain joins TRBV7-2 to TRBJ2-1, with 9 bases aligning to TRBD2. The J segment lost 7 bases and the V segment lost 8 bases, leaving 9 bases of the junction unmatched. This CDR3 is built from 14 residues. Germline V gene sequence: CDR1 SGHTA, CDR2 FQGNSA. This CDR3 reads CASAEAGGGNEQFF. Written as DNA, the CDR3 is TGTGCCAGCGCGGAAGCGGGAGGAGGGAATGAGCAGTTCTTC.

This clone was counted a few times. This sequence joins TRBV30 and TRBJ1-2; possible D gene TRBD1, 5 bases. V was cut by 4 bases and J by 3 bases, with 12 bases left in between. Germline CDR1 is GTSNPN and CDR2 is SVGIG (reference sequence). CDR3 length equals 13 residues. CDR3 coding DNA: TGTGCCTGGACCTTAGACAGAGACTATGGCTACACCTTC. Residues: CAWTLDRDYGYTF. Full variable domain (rest looked up from reference TRBV30 and TRBJ1-2): SQTIHQWPATLVQPVGSPLSLECTVEGTSNPNLYWYRQAAGRGLQLLFYSVGIGQISSEVPQNLSASRPQDRQFILSSKKLLLSDSGFYLCAWTLDRDYGYTFGSGTRLTVV.

Turning to this clone: The sample holds other DNA sequences that translate to the same CDR3. V gene TRBV2 combines with J gene TRBJ2-7, with D possibly being TRBD1 (5 bases). The CDR3 loop spans 13 amino acids. The V gene lost 8 bases and the J gene lost 4 bases, with 15 bases spanning the gap. The germline CDR1 and CDR2 sequences are SNHLY and FYNNEI. The CDR3 coding sequence is TGTGCCAGCGTCGCAGGGTTAGGTTACGAGCAGTACTTC. Translated: CASVAGLGYEQYF.

Only a few counts were recorded for this clone. This chain joins TRBV9 and TRBJ2-3; 12 bases match TRBD2. Trimming cost V 4 bases and J 6 bases; bases outside gene matches: 9. This CDR3 comprises 16 residues. Looked up from germline, CDR1 is SGDLS and CDR2 is YYNGEE. In nucleotides, the CDR3 is TGTGCCAGCAGCCTCCGGAACCTAGCGGGAGGGGATACGCAGTATTTT. Its protein product is CASSLRNLAGGDTQYF.

This chain links TRBV10-3 with TRBJ2-3; D ambiguous. Germline CDR1 is ENHRY and CDR2 is SYGVKD. This CDR3 region has 12 residues. The V gene lost 11 bases and the J gene lost 4 bases, with 13 bases spanning the gap. As DNA, the CDR3 is TGTGCCGCCAGCACGGAGTCAGATACGCAGTATTTT. This translates into CAASTESDTQYF.

There are a few counts of this clone. The junction departs from germline at one end; a sequencing error may be responsible. V is TRBV7-7 and J is TRBJ2-3; 7 bases are a match to TRBD1. The CDR3 length is 14 residues. Germline V gives CDR1 SSHAT, CDR2 FNYEAQ (reference sequence). The CDR3 protein is CASSPRTGTDTQYF. CDR3 sequence (DNA): TGTGCTAGCAGCCCGAGGACAGGTACAGATACGCAGTATTTT.

There are a few counts of this clone. This chain joins TRBV11-3 and TRBJ2-1; D remains ambiguous. V was trimmed by 5 bases and J by 5 bases, leaving 19 bases between them. Germline loops: CDR1 SGHNT, CDR2 YENEEA. The CDR3 spans 16 residues. The CDR3 loop is CASSPFGKKDHNEQFF. For the CDR3, the DNA is TGTGCCAGCAGCCCCTTCGGTAAAAAGGACCACAATGAGCAGTTCTTC.